The 5 T cell receptor beta chains in this list originate from one sample, sequenced in a study of T cell responses to AZD1222 COVID-19 vaccine. Assay used: immunoSEQ multiplex PCR; TCRdb lists only in-frame clones, some missing. Here the sample spans approximately 88,000 clones, more than 75% being singletons. The input for sequencing was peripheral blood, taken on day 0 of AZD1222 vaccination. The receptors here all came from an adult in good health.

The chain joins TRBV6-5 to TRBJ2-2; 13 positions match TRBD2. The CDR3 runs 15 residues. The V and J ends lost 6 bases and 5 bases, in that order; junction bases with no gene match: 3. CDR1 MNHEY and CDR2 SVGAGI come from the germline V gene. CDR3 nucleotide sequence: TGTGCCAGCAGAGGACTAGCGGGAGAAACCGGGGAGCTGTTTTTT. It translates to CASRGLAGETGELFF.

The chain joins TRBV6-5 to TRBJ2-3; D is uncertain. Germline V CDR1 and CDR2: MNHEY, SVGAGI. The CDR3 contains 14 residues. V was shortened by 6 bases and J by 8 bases, with 18 bases between the two germline ends. CDR3 amino acids: CASSRPIELGTQYF. Written as DNA, the CDR3 is TGTGCCAGCAGCCGACCTATAGAATTAGGTACGCAGTATTTT.

The chain recombines TRBV23-1 with TRBJ1-3; 9 nucleotides align to TRBD1. TRBV23-1 falls under the ORF class, with uncertain function. This CDR3 has 14 amino acids. After removal of 9 bases from V and 3 bases from J, the junction contained 6 bases not matched to a gene. The CDR3 DNA sequence: TGCGCCAGGCGACAGGGGGAAGATGGAAACACCATATATTTT. Protein sequence: CARRQGEDGNTIYF.

The chain has TRBV27 and TRBJ2-4; 11 bases agree with TRBD2. This CDR3 contains 18 residues. Germline trimming cut 6 bases from V and 0 bases from J; bases unmatched to any gene: 10. Germline V gene lookup returns CDR1 MNHEY and CDR2 SMNVEV (reference sequence). The CDR3, as DNA: TGTGCCAGCAGCCAAGGACTAGCGGGTATACTAGCCAAAAACATTCAGTACTTC. It encodes CASSQGLAGILAKNIQYF.

The chain uses TRBV11-2 and TRBJ2-6; D remains unclear. The V and J ends lost 1 base and 3 bases respectively, with 4 bases between them. This CDR3 comprises 14 residues. Germline V gene sequence: CDR1 SGHAT, CDR2 FQNNGV. CDR3 bases: TGTGCCAGCAGCTTAGCGGGTGGGGCCAACGTCCTGACTTTC. Residues: CASSLAGGANVLTF.